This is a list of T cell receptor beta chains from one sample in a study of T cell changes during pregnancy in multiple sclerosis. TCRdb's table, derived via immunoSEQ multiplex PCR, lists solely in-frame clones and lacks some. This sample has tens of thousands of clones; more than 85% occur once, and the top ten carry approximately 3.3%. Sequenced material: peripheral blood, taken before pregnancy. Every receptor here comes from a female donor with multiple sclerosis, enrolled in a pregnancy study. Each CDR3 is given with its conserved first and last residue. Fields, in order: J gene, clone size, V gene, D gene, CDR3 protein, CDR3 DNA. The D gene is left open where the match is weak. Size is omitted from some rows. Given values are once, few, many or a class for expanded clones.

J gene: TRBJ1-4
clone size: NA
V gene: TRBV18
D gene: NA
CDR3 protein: CASSPSTTLNEKLFF
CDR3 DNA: TGTGCCAGCTCACCAAGCACCACCCTTAATGAAAAACTGTTTTTT

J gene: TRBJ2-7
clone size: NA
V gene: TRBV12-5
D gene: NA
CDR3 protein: CASGTGTFSYEQYF
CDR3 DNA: TGTGCTAGTGGGACCGGGACATTCTCCTACGAGCAGTACTTC

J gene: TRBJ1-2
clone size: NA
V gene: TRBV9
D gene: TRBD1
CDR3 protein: CASSPDGTEGYGYTF
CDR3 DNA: TGTGCCAGCAGCCCAGACGGGACAGAGGGGTATGGCTACACCTTC

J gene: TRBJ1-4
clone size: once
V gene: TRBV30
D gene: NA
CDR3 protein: CAWTEGTGREKLFF
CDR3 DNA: TGTGCCTGGACGGAAGGAACGGGGAGGGAAAAACTGTTTTTT

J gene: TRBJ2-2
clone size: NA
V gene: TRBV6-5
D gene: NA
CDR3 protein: CASSYEINTGELFF
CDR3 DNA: TGTGCCAGCAGTTACGAGATTAACACCGGGGAGCTGTTTTTT

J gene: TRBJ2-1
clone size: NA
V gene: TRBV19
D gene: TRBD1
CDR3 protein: CASSTDRGWAGGSYNEQFF
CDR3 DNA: TGTGCCAGTAGTACAGACAGGGGGTGGGCTGGGGGCTCCTACAATGAGCAGTTCTTC

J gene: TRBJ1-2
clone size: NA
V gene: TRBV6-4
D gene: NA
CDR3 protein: CASRIDSMNYGYTF
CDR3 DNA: TGTGCCAGCAGGATAGACTCTATGAACTATGGCTACACCTTC

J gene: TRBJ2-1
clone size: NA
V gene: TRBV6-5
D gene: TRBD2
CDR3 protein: CASSYSGGRYNEQFF
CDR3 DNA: TGTGCCAGCAGTTACTCTGGCGGGAGGTACAATGAGCAGTTCTTC

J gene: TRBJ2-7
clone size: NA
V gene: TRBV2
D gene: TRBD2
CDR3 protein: CASRIQLAGGHEQYF
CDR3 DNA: TGTGCCAGCAGGATACAACTAGCGGGAGGGCACGAGCAGTACTTC

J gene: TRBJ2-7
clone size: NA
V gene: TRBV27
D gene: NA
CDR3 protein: CASSLLTPKVYEQYF
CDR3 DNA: TGTGCCAGCAGTTTACTGACACCGAAGGTCTACGAGCAGTACTTC

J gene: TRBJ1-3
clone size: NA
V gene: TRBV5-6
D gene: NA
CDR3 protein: CASGYIGRGNTIYF
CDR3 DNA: TGTGCCAGCGGATATATAGGGAGAGGAAACACCATATATTTT

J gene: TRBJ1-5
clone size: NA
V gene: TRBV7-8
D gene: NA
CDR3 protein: CASSLRVRGVSNQPQHF
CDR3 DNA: TGTGCCAGCAGCCTAAGGGTCCGCGGGGTGAGCAATCAGCCCCAGCATTTT

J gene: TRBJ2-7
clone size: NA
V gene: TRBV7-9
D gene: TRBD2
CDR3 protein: CASSLGPGGDEQYF
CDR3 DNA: TGTGCCAGCAGCTTAGGGCCGGGAGGCGACGAGCAGTACTTC

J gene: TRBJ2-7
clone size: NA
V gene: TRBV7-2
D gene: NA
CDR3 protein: CATGEGEQYF
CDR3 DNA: TGTGCCACAGGGGAAGGCGAGCAGTACTTC